This T cell receptor beta chain stems from a study of T cells after yellow fever vaccination. Study as a whole: When fractions had low cell numbers, they were prepared with SMART-Seq v4 Ultra Low Input.

TCRdb analysed the 5' RACE reads with MiXCR anew, one entry per CDR3 protein. Of a few hundred thousand distinct CDR3 sequences listed, around 9.3% are singletons. This sample comprised CD4+ T cells sorted from PBMCs, obtained 5 days after the yellow fever booster vaccination. The receptor was derived from a young man who received the YFV17D yellow fever vaccine.

In DNA, the CDR3 is TGTGCCAGCAGCAAAACACTCGGACGCACAGATACGCAGTATTTT. It encodes CASSKTLGRTDTQYF. V and J are TRBV11-3 and TRBJ2-3; D is uncertain. Germline V CDR1 and CDR2: SGHNT, YENEEA. Trimming stripped 5 bases from V and 1 base from J, with 13 bases between. The CDR3 loop spans 15 amino acids.